The 21 T cell receptor beta chains listed next were all sequenced from one sample in a study of cytomegalovirus exposure and HLA in healthy donors. The PCR made use of 60 Vbeta and 13 Jbeta primers. The repertoire was sequenced with immunoSEQ multiplex PCR; TCRdb's copy has only in-frame clones and lacks some. The repertoire holds 100,000 or so clones, 70% to 80% seen once, with approximately 2.2% in the top ten. Sequenced input: PBMCs. Receptor source: a man aged 25-45 years in good health and CMV-seronegative.

The chain links TRBV7-2 to TRBJ2-1, with 10 bases lining up with TRBD2. The CDR3 is 16 residues long. CDR1 and CDR2 from the germline V gene are SGHTA and FQGNSA. After removal of 5 bases from V and 3 bases from J, the junction contained 7 bases not matched to a gene. CDR3 DNA: TGTGCCAGCAGCCGACAGAGCGGGGGGGACTACAATGAGCAGTTCTTC. Translated: CASSRQSGGDYNEQFF.

The chain has TRBV6-5 and TRBJ2-7; possibly TRBD1 for D (6 bases). V lost 0 bases and J 12 bases, leaving 18 bases between the germline ends. Germline CDR1 reads MNHEY; CDR2 reads SVGAGI. There are 14 residues in the CDR3. The CDR3 DNA reads TGTGCCAGCAGTTACTCGACAGGTTCGGGGCCGACGTACTTC. Translation gives CASSYSTGSGPTYF.

The rearrangement uses TRBV5-1 and TRBJ1-1; D is uncertain. The CDR3 consists of 14 residues. V lost 0 bases, J lost 0 bases, and 6 bases lay in between. Germline V gene sequence: CDR1 SGHRS, CDR2 YFSETQ. In DNA, the CDR3 is TGCGCCAGCAGCTTGGACATCCTGAACACTGAAGCTTTCTTT. Protein: CASSLDILNTEAFF.

V is TRBV4-3 and J is TRBJ1-2; D not resolved. The CDR3 has 16 amino acids. V dropped 1 base and J dropped 5 bases, with 17 bases sitting between them. Germline CDR1 and CDR2: LGHNA and YSLEER. The CDR3 region is CASSQVGPRERYGYTF. For the CDR3, the DNA is TGCGCCAGCAGCCAAGTCGGCCCCCGGGAGAGGTATGGCTACACCTTC.

This chain uses TRBV27 with TRBJ2-3, with D tentatively TRBD2 (6 bases). The CDR3 contains 14 residues. Per the germline V gene, CDR1 is MNHEY and CDR2 is SMNVEV (reference sequence). V shed 5 bases and J shed 6 bases, with 15 bases lying between them. The CDR3 DNA sequence: TGTGCCAGCAGTCCGATGCGGGGACTTGATACGCAGTATTTT. This encodes CASSPMRGLDTQYF.

V and J are TRBV5-4 and TRBJ2-5, with a tentative D call TRBD1 (5 bases). CDR3 size: 15 residues. V lost 3 bases to trimming and J lost 3 bases, with 15 bases between them. Germline V gene sequence: CDR1 SGHNT, CDR2 YYREEE (reference sequence). The CDR3 region is CASSSPDRVEETQYF. The CDR3 nucleotides read TGTGCCAGCAGCTCTCCTGACAGAGTAGAAGAGACCCAGTACTTC.

The V call is TRBV9, the J call TRBJ2-7; 9 bases align to TRBD2. Trimming removed 3 bases from V and 0 bases from J; junction bases left unmatched: 7. The CDR3 is made up of 16 amino acids. Looked up from germline, CDR1 is SGDLS and CDR2 is YYNGEE. The CDR3 nucleotides are TGTGCCAGCAGCGCCTTAGCGGGGGCGGTCTCCTACGAGCAGTACTTC. It yields the protein CASSALAGAVSYEQYF.

The chain recombines TRBV11-1 with TRBJ1-1; tentatively, D is TRBD1 (5 bases). The ends were cut back, 6 bases at V and 0 bases at J, with 11 bases in the middle. CDR3 size: 14 residues. CDR1 is SGHAT and CDR2 is FQDESV in the germline V gene (reference sequence). The CDR3 nucleotides read TGTGCCAGCAGACCCAGGGAACTGAACACTGAAGCTTTCTTT. Translation: CASRPRELNTEAFF.

This clone was observed a few times. The chain employs TRBV19 and TRBJ2-1; 9 bases map to TRBD2. CDR3 size: 15 residues. The germline V gene encodes CDR1 LNHDA and CDR2 SQIVND (reference sequence). V trimming: 3 bases; J trimming: 5 bases; junction bases outside the gene matches: 5. CDR3 bases: TGTGCCAGTAGTATCAGCGGGGGGCCCAACAATGAGCAGTTCTTC. Protein product: CASSISGGPNNEQFF.

The chain is built from TRBV7-9 and TRBJ1-4; D gene uncertain. The V end was cut by 5 bases, the J end by 7 bases, with 20 bases between. The length of the CDR3 is 16 residues. Germline V gives CDR1 SEHNR, CDR2 FQNEAQ (reference sequence). The CDR3 loop reads CASSLVSGSPAEKLFF. The CDR3 bases are TGTGCCAGCAGCCTTGTATCGGGATCGCCGGCTGAAAAACTGTTTTTT.

The genes are TRBV7-2 and TRBJ2-7, with 8 positions matching TRBD1. With V trimmed by 1 base and J by 2 bases, 7 bases remained unmatched. The germline V gene has CDR1 SGHTA and CDR2 FQGNSA. The CDR3 consists of 16 residues. Written as DNA, the CDR3 is TGTGCCAGCAGCTTAGTGGGGACAGGTGCAACCTACGAGCAGTACTTC. Its protein is CASSLVGTGATYEQYF. Full variable domain (rest looked up from reference TRBV7-2 and TRBJ2-7): GAGVSQSPSNKVTEKGKDVELRCDPISGHTALYWYRQSLGQGLEFLIYFQGNSAPDKSGLPSDRFSAERTGGSVSTLTIQRTQQEDSAVYLCASSLVGTGATYEQYFGPGTRLTVT.

This clone turned up a few times. V gene TRBV5-5 combines with J gene TRBJ2-2; no clear D. V was cut by 0 bases and J by 3 bases, with 6 bases left in between. The CDR3 length is 14 residues. Germline-derived CDR1 and CDR2 are SGHKS and YYEKEE (reference sequence). Here the CDR3 reads CASSLGPDTGELFF. The DNA for the CDR3 is TGTGCCAGCAGCTTGGGTCCGGACACCGGGGAGCTGTTTTTT.

The chain joins TRBV5-1 to TRBJ2-1, with TRBD2 matching 14 bases. Germline CDR1 is SGHRS and CDR2 is YFSETQ. After removal of 4 bases from V and 8 bases from J, the junction contained 5 bases not matched to a gene. This CDR3 is 15 amino acids long. DNA for the CDR3: TGCGCCAGCAGCCCCGGACTAGCGGGAGGTGATGAGCAGTTCTTC. Protein sequence: CASSPGLAGGDEQFF.

The chain is built from TRBV4-3 and TRBJ2-2, with 11 bases that match TRBD2. Looked up from germline, CDR1 is LGHNA and CDR2 is YSLEER. V was clipped by 4 bases and J by 0 bases; unmatched bases: 1. CDR3 length: 16 residues. The CDR3 loop reads CASSRLAGTNTGELFF. The CDR3, as DNA: TGCGCCAGCAGCCGACTAGCGGGGACGAACACCGGGGAGCTGTTTTTT.

The gene calls are TRBV19 and TRBJ2-2; D might be TRBD1 (6 bases). V was pared by 7 bases and J by 4 bases, with 13 bases between. Germline assignment: CDR1 LNHDA and CDR2 SQIVND (reference sequence). The CDR3 runs to 14 residues. CDR3: CASNHRAGTGELFF. Written as DNA, the CDR3 is TGTGCCAGTAACCACAGGGCAGGCACCGGGGAGCTGTTTTTT.

The chain is built from TRBV28 and TRBJ2-7; D may be TRBD2 (6 bases). The CDR3 is made up of 14 amino acids. Germline V gene data show CDR1 as MDHEN and CDR2 as SYDVKM. V gave up 7 bases and J gave up 2 bases, with 15 bases separating them. As DNA, the CDR3 is TGTGCCAGCAATCCCCGAGGCGGGACCTACGAGCAGTACTTC. Encoded protein: CASNPRGGTYEQYF. Variable domain in full (rest from reference TRBV28 and TRBJ2-7): DVKVTQSSRYLVKRTGEKVFLECVQDMDHENMFWYRQDPGLGLRLIYFSYDVKMKEKGDIPEGYSVSREKKERFSLILESASTNQTSMYLCASNPRGGTYEQYFGPGTRLTVT.

The chain joins TRBV29-1 to TRBJ1-4; D may be TRBD1 (6 bases). Germline V gene data show CDR1 as SQVTM and CDR2 as ANQGSEA. V lost 0 bases, J lost 7 bases, and 9 bases lay in between. This CDR3 has 13 amino acids. The CDR3 sequence: CSVEEQQGEKLFF. DNA for the CDR3: TGCAGCGTTGAAGAACAACAGGGTGAAAAACTGTTTTTT.

This clone is a singleton in its sample. This rearrangement joins TRBV7-3 to TRBJ2-3; TRBD2 aligns across 11 bases. This CDR3 contains 17 residues. Germline V CDR1 and CDR2: SGHTA, FQGTGA. The V and J ends lost 4 bases and 3 bases, in that order; junction bases with no gene match: 9. CDR3 protein: CASSSRVAGGPTDTQYF. The DNA of the CDR3 is TGTGCCAGCAGCTCTCGGGTAGCGGGAGGGCCTACAGATACGCAGTATTTT.

This chain joins TRBV2 and TRBJ2-3, with 7 bases aligning to TRBD1. Germline-derived CDR1 and CDR2 are SNHLY and FYNNEI. V lost 4 bases and J lost 0; bases outside the gene matches: 7. This CDR3 spans 16 amino acids. CDR3 DNA: TGTGCCAGCAGTGGAAGAAGGGGGCTGAGCACAGATACGCAGTATTTT. Its translation: CASSGRRGLSTDTQYF.

The chain uses TRBV7-9 and TRBJ2-5, with D perhaps matching TRBD2 (5 bases). This CDR3 contains 13 residues. Per germline, CDR1 SEHNR and CDR2 FQNEAQ (reference sequence). Trimming shortened V by 3 bases and J by 1 base, and 6 bases separated the two germline ends. The chain's CDR3 is CASSLRVQETQYF. The CDR3 DNA is TGTGCCAGCAGCTTGAGGGTCCAAGAGACCCAGTACTTC. Full variable domain (remainder filled in from reference TRBV7-9 and TRBJ2-5): DTGVSQNPRHKITKRGQNVTFRCDPISEHNRLYWYRQTLGQGPEFLTYFQNEAQLEKSRLLSDRFSAERPKGSFSTLEIQRTEQGDSAMYLCASSLRVQETQYFGPGTRLLVL.

V usage is TRBV19 and J usage is TRBJ2-5; D is unresolved. The CDR3 totals 10 residues. CDR1 LNHDA and CDR2 SQIVND come from the germline V gene (reference sequence). The germline V and J ends were trimmed by 11 bases and 3 bases, with 7 bases remaining between them. CDR3 sequence reads: CAWQKETQYF. The CDR3 DNA follows: TGTGCCTGGCAAAAAGAGACCCAGTACTTC.